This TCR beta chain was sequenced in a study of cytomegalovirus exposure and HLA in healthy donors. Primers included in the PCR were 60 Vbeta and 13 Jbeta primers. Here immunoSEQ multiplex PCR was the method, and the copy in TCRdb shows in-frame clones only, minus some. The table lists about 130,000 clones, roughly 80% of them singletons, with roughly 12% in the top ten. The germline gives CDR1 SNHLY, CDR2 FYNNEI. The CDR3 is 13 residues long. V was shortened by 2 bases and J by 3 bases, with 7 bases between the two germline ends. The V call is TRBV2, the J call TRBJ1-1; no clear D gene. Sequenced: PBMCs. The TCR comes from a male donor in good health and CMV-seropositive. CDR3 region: CASSELLDTEAFF. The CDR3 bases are TGTGCCAGCAGTGAACTCCTCGACACTGAAGCTTTCTTT.